This T cell receptor beta chain was profiled in a study of Ad26.COV2.S vaccination and SARS-CoV-2 variants. Study background: Donor participated within the Ad26.COV2.S arm of the COV1001 trial. Ad26.COV2.S shots went into the muscle once or twice, 56 days apart. Points from the study as a whole: Compared with placebo recipients, vaccine recipients had higher spike-specific TCR breadth.

About this clone itself: As yet, its antigen is unknown.

V lost 3 bases to trimming and J lost 5 bases, with 10 bases between them. This CDR3 spans 13 amino acids. Germline V gene lookup returns CDR1 MNHEY and CDR2 SMNVEV (reference sequence). TCRdb keeps only in-frame clones here, not all; method: immunoSEQ multiplex PCR. The data contain some 390,000 clones, 88% of them singletons. The treatment was: roughly 19 received Ad26.COV2.S at low or high dose, single or two shots; about 5 received placebo; per-sample allocation not given. The samples were gathered on day 63 after the first injection of vaccine or placebo. Wuhan-strain spike was delivered by a replication-incompetent Ad26 vector.

This clonotype originated in a person between 18 and 59 years old who received the Ad26.COV2.S COVID-19 vaccine or a placebo. Sequencing used peripheral blood, obtained in a trial of Ad26.COV2.S vaccine versus placebo. V is TRBV27 and J is TRBJ1-1; D perhaps matches TRBD1 (5 bases). The CDR3 nucleotides are TGTGCCAGCAGTTTTGGGGGAGTTACTGAAGCTTTCTTT. Translated, it gives CASSFGGVTEAFF.